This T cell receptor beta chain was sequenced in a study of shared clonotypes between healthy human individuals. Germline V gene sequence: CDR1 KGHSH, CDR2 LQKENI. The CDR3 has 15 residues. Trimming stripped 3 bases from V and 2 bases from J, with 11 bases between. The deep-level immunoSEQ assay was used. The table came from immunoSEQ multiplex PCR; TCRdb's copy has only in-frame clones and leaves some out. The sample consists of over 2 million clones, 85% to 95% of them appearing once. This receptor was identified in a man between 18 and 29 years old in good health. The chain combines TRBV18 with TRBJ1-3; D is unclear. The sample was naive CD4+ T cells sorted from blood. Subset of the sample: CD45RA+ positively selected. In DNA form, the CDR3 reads TGTGCCAGCTCACCCTCGCCAGTTACTGGAAACACCATATATTTT. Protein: CASSPSPVTGNTIYF.